This T cell receptor beta chain was documented in a study of monozygotic twins with inflammatory bowel disease. The germline V gene encodes CDR1 SGHDT and CDR2 YYEEEE. CDR3 length: 12 amino acids. Per-sample cDNA came from eight separate reactions. TCRdb re-called the 5' RACE reads and catalogs CDR3 proteins one per entry, DNA excluded. The sample has about 450,000 distinct CDR3 sequences, and its top ten clones hold 2.4%. The chain recombines TRBV5-6 with TRBJ2-7; the D gene TCRdb calls, TRBD2, cannot be checked with no DNA. This receptor was taken from a human donor with ulcerative colitis or Crohn's disease, or a healthy co-twin of an affected twin (not recorded which). Sequences were obtained from blood. CDR3 sequence: CASSLTGGRQYF.